These T cell receptor beta chains were read from a single sample in a study of OX40 agonist ivuxolimab in advanced cancers. Profiled with immunoSEQ multiplex PCR; TCRdb holds only in-frame clones, not every one. The table lists around 70,000 clones, roughly four fifths of them singletons. The sample was CD4+ or CD8+ T cells sorted from blood, taken in a trial of the OX40 agonist ivuxolimab. The source is an adult with an advanced solid tumor such as melanoma, head and neck, liver or kidney cancer. The CDR3 runs from the conserved cysteine through the conserved F or W.

V gene	J gene	CDR3 protein
TRBV11-2	TRBJ2-5	CASSLGGQGKETQYF
TRBV19	TRBJ2-7	CASKPGQGYSEQYF
TRBV19	TRBJ2-3	CASSETSGATDTQYF
TRBV15	TRBJ2-2	CATSRDGALGQKPNTGELFF
TRBV10-3	TRBJ1-1	CAISGQGTANTEAFF
TRBV19	TRBJ1-1	CASSRETVNTEAFF
TRBV7-2	TRBJ1-1	CASSQIGRGRDEAFF
TRBV29-1	TRBJ1-4	CSVGATNEKLFF
TRBV6-1	TRBJ1-4	CASRGGVTNEKLFF
TRBV5-4	TRBJ2-5	CASSFLPLGRRQETQYF
TRBV6-5	TRBJ1-3	CASSTVFGPGNTIYF
TRBV19	TRBJ2-7	CASSKGLAGVRPYEQYF
TRBV5-1	TRBJ2-7	CASGETVSYEQYF
TRBV2	TRBJ2-5	CATDRAQETQYF
TRBV19	TRBJ2-7	CASKTGNQAYEQYF
TRBV6-1	TRBJ1-5	CASLLSDNQPQHF
TRBV7-3	TRBJ2-2	CASSWSAGGTGELFF
TRBV9	TRBJ2-7	CASSVASSGAPYEQYF
TRBV28	TRBJ2-5	CASGLEGAVVDGETQYF
TRBV7-8	TRBJ2-5	CASSSPDRTKTQYF
TRBV7-2	TRBJ2-3	CASSLDRAGGTQYF
TRBV27	TRBJ1-5	CASSLLGDVNQPQHF
TRBV10-3	TRBJ1-2	CAISGSGQDNYGYTF
TRBV7-6	TRBJ1-3	CASSLEGALSGNTIYF
TRBV29-1	TRBJ1-4	CSVARAVGTNEKLFF
TRBV30	TRBJ2-3	CAWTSDRPDTQYF
TRBV25-1	TRBJ1-1	CASSESGKEAFF
TRBV16	TRBJ1-1	CASRQMNTEAFF
TRBV5-1	TRBJ1-1	CASSGTGLMDTEAFF
TRBV5-4	TRBJ2-5	CASSVGQAGQETQYF
TRBV11-2	TRBJ1-2	CASSPRDRANYGYTF